This T cell receptor beta chain is from a study of shared clonotypes between healthy human individuals. V lost 10 bases and J 6 bases, leaving 16 bases between the germline ends. The CDR3 covers 12 residues. Germline V gene sequence: CDR1 ENHRY, CDR2 SYGVKD. On this clone itself: Its specificity is unknown.

Whole-study results and caveats: Sharing across a few donors was seen in roughly 5% of naive CD4 clonotypes.

Donors comprised healthy HIV-negative adults lacking recent acute infections or vaccinations. Among the donors, all were Caucasian adults who lived in Nashville, Tennessee. The method was immunoSEQ multiplex PCR; TCRdb's version includes in-frame clones alone and lacks a portion of them. The table shows 1 million to 1.3 million clones, with about 80% occurring only once. The receptor's source is a man younger than 35 in good health. Some clones in this sample may be carry-over from other donors' samples. Sample: memory CD4+ T cells from PBMCs. Subset of the sample: CD45RA-negative fraction. This rearrangement joins TRBV10-3 to TRBJ2-7; D tentatively reads TRBD1 or TRBD2 (5 bases each). The CDR3 bases are TGTGCCACCAGGCTTGGGGACGGCGAGCAGTACTTC. This codes for CATRLGDGEQYF.